The present T cell receptor (beta chain) was sequenced within a study of T cells in Graves' hyperthyroidism and ophthalmopathy. Findings and caveats of the study: Ophthalmopathy was model-predicted a median about 6 months pre-onset. In blood, most of the thyroid clonotypes expanded above 0.001 were also present.

Trimming stripped 3 bases from V and 5 bases from J, with 9 bases between. This CDR3 comprises 13 residues. The V gene's germline CDR1 is SGHRS and CDR2 YFSETQ. At least ten counts were recorded for this clonotype. Antigen: not known. RNA transcripts served as the template for amplifying TCR beta CDR3 regions. With the HTBI primer set, the TCR CDR3 went through a first round of RT-PCR. TCRdb re-called the multiplex PCR reads with MiXCR, one entry per CDR3 protein. The sample includes approximately 690,000 distinct CDR3 sequences, 13% to 15% seen only once; the top ten take about 12%. Fresh 10 ml peripheral blood yielded PBMCs.

Sequenced sample: blood. The receptor was derived from a woman between 50 and 59 years old with Graves' ophthalmopathy. V gene TRBV5-1 combines with J gene TRBJ2-1; D not resolved. CDR3 region: CASSSDTDNEQFF. CDR3 coding DNA: TGCGCCAGCAGCTCCGATACCGACAATGAGCAGTTCTTC.